This T cell receptor (beta chain) was captured by sequencing in a study of vaccination effects on CD4 cells after COVID-19 (dated by TCRdb to the early 2020s). With respect to the entire study: Each participant received two doses of an mRNA SARS-CoV-2 vaccine, either BNT162b2 or mRNA-1273. SARS-CoV-2 spike-specific CD4+ TCR repertoires from before and after mRNA vaccination were compared in COVID-19 convalescent patients and in infection-naive vaccine recipients. Cultures from other donors in the study were sequenced with the Oncomine TCR Beta short-read assay on an Illumina iSeq 100. The full study included some 10 COVID-19 convalescent patients and a few SARS-CoV-2-naive healthy vaccine recipients.

V lost 4 bases and J lost 4 bases; the stretch between them is 12 bases long. The germline V gene supplies CDR1 SNHLY and CDR2 FYNNEI. From cysteine to phenylalanine, the CDR3 is 14 amino acids long. Just the 42-base CDR3 DNA is kept, in frame starting at base 1. To identify antigen-specific CD4+ T cell clonotypes by their expansion, the ViraFEST assay first stimulated PBMC with viral peptide pools and then applied TCR sequencing. After more than nine days of culture, CD4+ T cells were isolated with the EasySep CD4+ T cell isolation kit. The absence of prior SARS-CoV-2 infection in healthy vaccine recipients was confirmed by negative nucleocapsid antibodies before and after vaccination. Two million PBMC per well were cultured with approximately 10 ug/ml peptides in IMDM containing about 5% human AB serum, around 9.7 IU/ml IL-2 and gentamicin. Half of the culture medium was replaced with fresh IL-2-containing medium on days 3 and 7. Each peptide stimulation condition was cultured in triplicate wells unless otherwise noted. Using Ficoll-Paque Plus gradient centrifugation, PBMC were separated from whole blood and then either used fresh or cryopreserved at -140C. The overlapping peptide pools covered the spike proteins of SARS-CoV-2 and of the common cold coronaviruses HCoV-NL63, HCoV-OC43 and HCoV-229E. Genomic DNA was extracted from cultured CD4+ T cells with the QIAamp micro DNA kit.

The investigation overall reported the following: Among healthy vaccine recipients, nearly all vaccine-induced clones were SARS-CoV-2 mono-reactive, and only 1 of 255 was cross-reactive with common cold coronaviruses. Clones induced by infection and clones induced by vaccination both contracted markedly at late timepoints after vaccination, which fits with T cell responses waning over time. The study was limited by a small number of convalescent patients, and early post-infection timepoints were lacking.

In this sample, this clone turned up a few times. The antigen it binds to is not known. Qualities for individual bases were not recorded, and no much larger clone is one base off. The library was generated by the immunoSEQ multiplex PCR assay. DNA from the CD4+ T cells that had been cultured and isolated underwent TCR beta CDR3 sequencing. The authors processed their data as follows. Non-productive TCR sequences were discarded, and reads were trimmed to the CDR3 region, with only CDR3s of 7 or more amino acids retained. Antigen-specific clonotypes were identified with the MANAFEST web app by comparing expansion in peptide wells against reference cultures. For clones to be considered positive, expansion at FDR<0.05 versus reference and all other wells, an odds ratio above 5, and a frequency above 0.1% in two replicate wells were required. A clonotype was defined as cross-reactive if the clonotype was significantly expanded both in SARS-CoV-2 spike wells and in at least one common cold coronavirus spike condition. CDR3 similarity was assessed by Levenshtein distance with the stringdist R package, and unrooted trees were built with ape in R 3.6.1. The clones in this table, taken by TCRdb from immuneACCESS, are in-frame only. Not every clone is retained; where verified, under half of the shortfall comes from an unresolved V gene, and the cause of the rest is unknown. D and trimming come from the DNA, and the V and J calls and clone size come from that table. Here the sample has approximately 82,000 clones; 60% to 80% occur a single time. The top ten hold approximately 1.7% of the sample.

The material sequenced was CD4+ T cells from PBMCs cultured with HCoV-229E spike peptides, taken before COVID-19 vaccination. The cell subset or site tag for this specimen amounts to: HCoV-229E spike overlapping peptide pool stimulation. Recombination joined TRBV2 with TRBJ2-3; the D gene lacks a confident call. This receptor was obtained from a human donor who received a COVID-19 vaccine. The CDR3 protein is CASSAKFSSDTQYF. The nucleotides are TGTGCCAGCAGTGCCAAGTTTTCTTCAGATACGCAGTATTTT.